This TCR beta chain derives from a study of post-analysis software for immune sequencing data (dated by TCRdb to between 2015 and 2016). As for the study more broadly: Recorded disease courses included relapsing-remitting, secondary progressive and progressive-relapsing multiple sclerosis, with some patients lacking subtype annotation. The multiple sclerosis patient repertoires were compared with some twelve previously published healthy control repertoires from donors aged roughly 6 to 27 years. A subset of samples was prepared in parallel using single-end sample barcoding, then pooled and co-amplified after Illumina adapter ligation. General study outcomes and caveats: Patients showed significantly higher frequencies than controls for several TRBV segments, among them TRBV5-6, TRBV5-1 and TRBV20-1. Normalized Chao1 diversity was significantly lower in multiple sclerosis patients than controls, suggesting substantial peripheral T-cell clonal expansion. The multiple sclerosis patient group was slightly younger than the control group. Strong co-clustering of samples prepared in the same batch was shown by direct clustering with F measure, prompting a batch-effect correction.

Library preparation was by PCR. TCRdb shows the sequencer as Illumina HiSeq 2500. To reduce PCR and sequencing biases, unique molecular identifiers were incorporated into the TCR beta cDNA libraries. Every 1 to 10 million input T cells yielded roughly 0.5 million cDNA molecules, meaning each molecule approximated one T cell. Patient libraries were prepared and sequenced with the same protocol used for the earlier healthy control dataset. Within a given batch, samples were prepared together, multiplexed and sequenced on the same HiSeq lane. As for the original processing: Raw barcoded reads were processed with MIGEC, discarding single-read molecular identifier groups before consensus assembly and CDR3 extraction. Clonotype tables were post-analysed with VDJtools, normalizing diversity by down-sampling all datasets to the smallest sample size. Repertoire overlap clustering matched CDR3 amino acid but not nucleotide sequences to correct batch-related cross-sample contamination. Using fastp trimming at Q25 and MiXCR clonotype assembly, TCRdb reanalyzed the public sequencing data and kept in-frame beta chains. CDR3 protein sequences are deduplicated, and each keeps its most common genes and DNA. The V and J calls here are based on TCRdb, not the publication. The sample profile shows some 370,000 distinct CDR3 sequences; around a third of them were found once. Around an eighth of the sample comes from the top ten.

Relative to germline, V is 1 base shorter and J is 2 bases shorter, with 16 bases between their ends. The CDR3, from cysteine to phenylalanine, totals 17 residues. CDR3 DNA is the only sequence kept; it has 51 bases, read in frame from the first base. Taken from the germline V gene (reference sequence), the CDR1 and CDR2 loops are SEHNR and FQNEAQ. On this clonotype itself: Its antigen is not yet known. No base quality values were provided; no much bigger clone lies one nucleotide off.

To demonstrate the VDJtools post-analysis software, the study profiled TCR beta repertoires from the peripheral blood of about 13 young patients with multiple sclerosis. Multiple sclerosis patients were children and adolescents aged roughly 6 to 16 years. The source is a girl between 10 and 17 years old with multiple sclerosis. This chain is built from TRBV7-9 and TRBJ2-3, and TRBD1 may be the D gene, going by 5 matching bases. The specimen sequenced was blood. The DNA sequence is as follows: TGTGCCAGCAGCTTAGTCTCTACTGGGGCGTCCACAGATACGCAGTATTTT. Protein translation: CASSLVSTGASTDTQYF.